The 21 T cell receptor beta chains below come from one sample, sequenced in a study of CD8 T cells in ankylosing spondylitis (dated 2017 in TCRdb). The library was built by means of 5' RACE. TCRdb lists the instrument as Illumina HiSeq 2500. TCRdb reprocessing: public reads trimmed at Q25 with fastp, clones called with MiXCR, in-frame beta chains kept. CDR3 protein duplicates are merged, each entry listing the most common genes and DNA. The sample table records approximately 340,000 distinct CDR3 sequences; about 15% of these occur just once. The ten largest clonotypes hold about 1.1% of the sample. The specimen was blood, either unsorted or a sorted T cell fraction (not recorded which). The receptors stem from a male donor with ankylosing spondylitis or in good health (not recorded which).

This CDR3 reads CASSQEGGLSRQETQYF. The CDR3 coding sequence is TGCGCCAGCAGCCAAGAAGGAGGTCTCTCTCGCCAAGAGACCCAGTACTTC. V is TRBV4-1 and J is TRBJ2-5; D possibly corresponds to TRBD2 (5 bases). The CDR3 extends over 17 amino acids. Germline-derived CDR1 and CDR2 are MGHRA and YSYEKL. Trimming shortened V by 0 bases and J by 1 base, and 15 bases separated the two germline ends.

The V gene is TRBV12-5, the J gene TRBJ1-3; 7 bases match TRBD1. V lost 3 bases and J lost 1; bases outside the gene matches: 6. The CDR3 has 16 residues. Germline-derived CDR1 and CDR2 are LGHNT and FRNRAP. The CDR3 is CASGFRDRPSGNTIYF. In nucleotides, the CDR3 is TGTGCTAGTGGTTTCAGGGACAGACCTTCTGGAAACACCATATATTTT. The whole variable domain, filled in from reference TRBV12-5 and TRBJ1-3, reads DARVTQTPRHKVTEMGQEVTMRCQPILGHNTVFWYRQTMMQGLELLAYFRNRAPLDDSGMPKDRFSAEMPDATLATLKIQPSEPRDSAVYFCASGFRDRPSGNTIYFGEGSWLTVV.

Many counts were recorded for this clonotype. This chain links TRBV29-1 with TRBJ1-1, with TRBD1 matching 7 bases. Germline V lookup: CDR1 SQVTM, CDR2 ANQGSEA. This CDR3 spans 12 amino acids. Trimming took 7 bases from V and 1 from J; bases not matched to a gene: 3. Written as DNA, the CDR3 is TGCAGCGCGGGGACAGCGAACACTGAAGCTTTCTTT. Its protein is CSAGTANTEAFF.

The V gene is TRBV5-5, the J gene TRBJ2-7, with 8 bases fitting TRBD1. With 2 bases clipped from V and 3 bases from J, the junction kept 7 bases outside the gene matches. Germline loops: CDR1 SGHKS, CDR2 YYEKEE (reference sequence). CDR3 size: 15 residues. The CDR3 DNA follows: TGTGCCAGCAGCTTACCGGGACAGGCGATCTACGAGCAGTACTTC. Translating it yields CASSLPGQAIYEQYF.

This clonotype has only a few counts. The V call is TRBV7-9, the J call TRBJ1-3, with 7 bases fitting TRBD1. V lost 8 bases, J lost 4 bases, and 5 bases stayed unmatched. Looked up from germline, CDR1 is SEHNR and CDR2 is FQNEAQ (reference sequence). CDR3 size: 13 residues. The CDR3, as DNA: TGTGCCAGCGCGACAGGGATGGGAAACACCATATATTTT. Translated, it gives CASATGMGNTIYF.

This clonotype came up many times. This chain joins TRBV7-2 and TRBJ2-1, with 8 bases lining up with TRBD2. Germline V gives CDR1 SGHTA, CDR2 FQGNSA. The CDR3 has 18 residues. The V segment lost 1 base and the J segment 5 bases; nucleotides outside the gene matches: 13. CDR3 residues: CASSLGLLADTPDNEQFF. The CDR3, as DNA: TGTGCCAGCAGCTTAGGGCTACTAGCGGACACACCAGACAATGAGCAGTTCTTC.

The rearrangement links TRBV12-3 or TRBV12-4 to TRBJ2-1, with 9 bases that match TRBD1. The CDR3 contains 15 residues. The J segment lost 5 bases and the V segment lost 3 bases, leaving 5 bases of the junction unmatched. The CDR3 loop is CASSFPGQGHNEQFF. The CDR3 DNA sequence: TGTGCCAGCAGTTTTCCGGGACAGGGTCACAATGAGCAGTTCTTC.

The table lists this clonotype with many counts. The V and J genes are TRBV11-2 and TRBJ2-1; 10 nucleotides line up with TRBD2. The V segment lost 0 bases and the J segment 1 base; nucleotides outside the gene matches: 15. The germline V gene encodes CDR1 SGHAT and CDR2 FQNNGV. The CDR3 is 21 residues long. The chain's CDR3 is CASSLEEFQKLAGASYNEQFF. The CDR3, as DNA: TGTGCCAGCAGCTTAGAGGAGTTTCAGAAGCTAGCGGGAGCATCCTACAATGAGCAGTTCTTC.

The V call is TRBV20-1, the J call TRBJ2-5; 11 bases match TRBD2. The CDR3 has 15 residues. The V gene end was trimmed by 2 bases and the J gene end by 3 bases; junction bases not matched to a gene: 5. CDR1 is DFQATT and CDR2 is SNEGSKA in the germline V gene (reference sequence). CDR3 sequence reads: CSARSGLAVKETQYF. CDR3 nucleotide sequence: TGCAGTGCTAGATCGGGACTAGCGGTAAAAGAGACCCAGTACTTC.

This sequence joins TRBV10-3 and TRBJ2-7; 7 bases fit TRBD1. V gave up 5 bases and J gave up 2 bases; unmatched junction bases: 3. This CDR3 has 13 residues. Looked up from germline, CDR1 is ENHRY and CDR2 is SYGVKD. The CDR3 DNA is TGTGCCATCAGTTTGACAGGGACCTACGAGCAGTACTTC. The encoded protein is CAISLTGTYEQYF.

This clonotype was observed many times. The rearrangement joins TRBV18 to TRBJ1-1, with D possibly TRBD1 on 6 matching bases. V was clipped by 4 bases and J by 1 base, with 13 bases between them. In germline, CDR1 is KGHSH, CDR2 LQKENI. This CDR3 region has 15 residues. This chain's CDR3 is CASSRQGSTNTEAFF. The CDR3 bases are TGTGCCAGCTCACGGCAGGGGTCCACGAACACTGAAGCTTTCTTT.

The V gene is TRBV20-1, the J gene TRBJ2-5; D may be TRBD2 (6 bases). The germline CDR1 and CDR2 sequences are DFQATT and SNEGSKA (reference sequence). The CDR3 consists of 13 residues. Trimming cost V 5 bases and J 7 bases, with 17 bases left between them. This chain's CDR3 is CSALLSTGGTQYF. CDR3 bases: TGCAGTGCTCTTCTATCTACCGGGGGGACCCAGTACTTC.

This clonotype has just a few counts. This sequence joins TRBV4-2 and TRBJ2-2; D gene ambiguous. Germline values: CDR1 LGHNA, CDR2 YNFKEQ. The V end lost 3 bases, the J end lost 8 bases, and 7 bases lay between the germline ends. The CDR3 covers 12 residues. CDR3 sequence: CASSQRQGELFF. In nucleotides, the CDR3 is TGTGCCAGCAGCCAGAGGCAGGGGGAGCTGTTTTTT.

V is TRBV12-3 or TRBV12-4 and J is TRBJ2-1; 12 bases match TRBD2. The J segment lost 14 bases and the V segment lost 5 bases, leaving 16 bases of the junction unmatched. The length of the CDR3 is 16 residues. Here the CDR3 reads CASSRKALTSGGIEFF. The DNA of the CDR3 is TGTGCCAGCAGTCGCAAAGCCCTGACTAGCGGGGGTATAGAGTTCTTC.

This rearrangement joins TRBV5-1 to TRBJ2-3, with D perhaps TRBD1 or TRBD2 (5 bases each). Germline V gene data show CDR1 as SGHRS and CDR2 as YFSETQ. The V end lost 4 bases, the J end lost 3 bases, and 12 bases lay between the germline ends. The CDR3 covers 14 residues. In DNA form, the CDR3 reads TGCGCCAGCAGCCCCCAGGGAGTTACAGATACGCAGTATTTT. Its translation: CASSPQGVTDTQYF.

V usage is TRBV10-3 and J usage is TRBJ2-3; D gene ambiguous. The germline V and J ends were trimmed by 3 bases and 0 bases, with 13 bases remaining between them. Looked up from germline, CDR1 is ENHRY and CDR2 is SYGVKD. There are 16 residues in the CDR3. The CDR3 coding sequence is TGTGCCATCAGTGACAGGCGGATTACTAGCACAGATACGCAGTATTTT. Amino acid sequence: CAISDRRITSTDTQYF.

The rearrangement uses TRBV5-1 and TRBJ2-3, with 8 positions matching TRBD2. The V and J ends lost 1 base and 2 bases, in that order; junction bases with no gene match: 9. The germline V gene has CDR1 SGHRS and CDR2 YFSETQ. This CDR3 spans 17 amino acids. The CDR3 spells CASSLLAGGPNTDTQYF. DNA for the CDR3: TGCGCCAGCAGCTTGTTGGCGGGGGGCCCAAACACAGATACGCAGTATTTT.

The CDR3 coding sequence is TGTGCCAGCAGTTACGGGGGAGTAACCTACAATGAGCAGTTCTTC. It is translated as CASSYGGVTYNEQFF. The rearrangement uses TRBV6-5 and TRBJ2-1; the D gene could be TRBD1 or TRBD2 (5 bases each). This CDR3 has 15 residues. The germline V gene encodes CDR1 MNHEY and CDR2 SVGAGI. Trimming took off 2 bases at V and 2 bases at J, with 10 bases between the two ends.

This clonotype was seen only once. At one end the junction does not follow the germline gene, possibly because of a read error. The J gene is TRBJ2-6, the V gene TRBV20-1; 8 nucleotides match TRBD1. Germline V gene data show CDR1 as DFQATT and CDR2 as SNEGSKA (reference sequence). The CDR3 has 17 residues. Written as DNA, the CDR3 is TGCTGTGCTAGAGACTCGGGCAGGGGGCCTGGGGCCAACGTCCTGACTTTC. This gives the protein CCARDSGRGPGANVLTF.

This clonotype turned up a few times. This sequence joins TRBV5-1 and TRBJ2-3, with TRBD1 identical over 9 bases. V gave up 2 bases and J gave up 6 bases; unmatched junction bases: 10. Germline CDR1 reads SGHRS; CDR2 reads YFSETQ. CDR3 length: 16 amino acids. CDR3 DNA: TGCGCCAGCAGCTTTAACCCCGGGACAGGGTCGGATACGCAGTATTTT. This translates into CASSFNPGTGSDTQYF.

There are a few counts of this clonotype. The chain employs TRBV3-1 and TRBJ2-2, with a possible D match to TRBD2 (5 bases). Germline CDR1 reads LGHDT; CDR2 reads YNNKEL (reference sequence). V lost 1 base to trimming and J lost 7 bases, with 10 bases between them. There are 14 residues in the CDR3. CDR3 nucleotides: TGTGCCAGCAGCCAAGTATCGGGGTTCGGGGAGCTGTTTTTT. Protein sequence: CASSQVSGFGELFF.